This T cell receptor (beta chain) came from a study of Ad26.COV2.S vaccination and SARS-CoV-2 variants. Trimming at V came to 5 bases and at J to 8 bases, leaving 11 bases not matched to a gene. Germline V gene sequence: CDR1 LNHDA, CDR2 SQIVND (reference sequence). The CDR3 has 16 amino acids. TCRdb keeps only in-frame clones here, not all; method: immunoSEQ multiplex PCR. The sample includes approximately 350,000 clones, roughly 84% of them seen just once. Treatment specified: some 20 received Ad26.COV2.S at low or high dose, single or two shots; roughly five received placebo; per-sample allocation not given. On day 63 after the first injection, vaccine and placebo recipients gave samples. Vaccination used an Ad26 vector expressing Wuhan-strain SARS-CoV-2 spike.

The sequence derives from a person aged 18 to 65 who received the Ad26.COV2.S COVID-19 vaccine or a placebo. Material: peripheral blood, obtained in a trial of Ad26.COV2.S vaccine versus placebo. The rearrangement uses TRBV19 and TRBJ2-1, with TRBD2 identical over 11 bases. DNA of the CDR3: TGTGCCAGTAGTCCGGCTAGCGGGGGGTCGGGGGATGAGCAGTTCTTC. It codes for CASSPASGGSGDEQFF.